This T cell receptor beta chain was sequenced during a study of blood T cell repertoires in COVID-19. Study background: Specimens from acute and convalescent COVID-19 originated in the United States, Italy and Spain. Sample material is recorded as cDNA or gDNA derived from T cells, B-cell-depleted T cells, or PBMCs.

The V and J ends lost 5 bases and 10 bases respectively, with 21 bases between them. The CDR3 runs to 15 residues. CDR1 and CDR2 (germline): SGHNT, YENEEA. Source study methods: Amplification of reference gene primers was used by the study to estimate nucleated cell counts. Profiled with immunoSEQ multiplex PCR; TCRdb holds only in-frame clones, not every one. That table furnishes V, J and clone size, whereas the DNA furnished D and trimming. This table holds 150,000 to 200,000 clones, roughly four fifths found once. Sequenced: peripheral blood. This receptor was taken from a human donor in a cohort sampled during active COVID-19. V usage is TRBV11-3 and J usage is TRBJ2-1; D may be TRBD2 (6 bases). Here the CDR3 reads CASSPPGSGFREQFF. The DNA of the CDR3 is TGTGCCAGCAGCCCCCCTGGCAGCGGGTTTAGAGAGCAGTTCTTC.